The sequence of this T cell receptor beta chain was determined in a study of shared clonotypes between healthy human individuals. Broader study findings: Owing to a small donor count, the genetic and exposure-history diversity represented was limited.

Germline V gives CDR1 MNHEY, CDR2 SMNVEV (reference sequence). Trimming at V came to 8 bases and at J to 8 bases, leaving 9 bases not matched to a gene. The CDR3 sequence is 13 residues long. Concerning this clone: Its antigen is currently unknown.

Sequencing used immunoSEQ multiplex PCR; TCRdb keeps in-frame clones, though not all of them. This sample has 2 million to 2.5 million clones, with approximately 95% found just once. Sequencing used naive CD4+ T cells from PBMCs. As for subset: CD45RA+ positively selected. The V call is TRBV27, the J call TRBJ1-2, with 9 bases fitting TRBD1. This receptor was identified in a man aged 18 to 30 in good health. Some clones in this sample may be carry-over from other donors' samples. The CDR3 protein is CASGGTGLEGYTF. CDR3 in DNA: TGTGCCAGCGGCGGGACAGGGTTGGAGGGCTACACCTTC.